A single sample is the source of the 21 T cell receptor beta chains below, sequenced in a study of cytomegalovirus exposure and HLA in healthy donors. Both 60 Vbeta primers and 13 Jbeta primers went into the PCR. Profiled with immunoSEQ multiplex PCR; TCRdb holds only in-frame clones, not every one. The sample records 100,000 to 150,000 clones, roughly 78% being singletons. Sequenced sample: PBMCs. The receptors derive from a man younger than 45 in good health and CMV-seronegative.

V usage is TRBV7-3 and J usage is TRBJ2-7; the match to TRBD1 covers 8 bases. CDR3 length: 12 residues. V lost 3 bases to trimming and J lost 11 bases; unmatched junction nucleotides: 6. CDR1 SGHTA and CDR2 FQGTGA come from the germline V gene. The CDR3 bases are TGTGCCAGCAGCTTCTTGGGACAGGAAAAGTACTTC. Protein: CASSFLGQEKYF.

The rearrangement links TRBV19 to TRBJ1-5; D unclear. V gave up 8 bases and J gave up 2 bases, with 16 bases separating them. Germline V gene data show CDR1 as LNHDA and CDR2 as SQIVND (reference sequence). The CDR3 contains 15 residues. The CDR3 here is CASLTPGQGNQPQHF. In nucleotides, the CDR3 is TGTGCCAGTCTAACCCCTGGGCAGGGCAATCAGCCCCAGCATTTT. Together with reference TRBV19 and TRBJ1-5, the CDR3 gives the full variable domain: DGGITQSPKYLFRKEGQNVTLSCEQNLNHDAMYWYRQDPGQGLRLIYYSQIVNDFQKGDIAEGYSVSREKKESFPLTVTSAQKNPTAFYLCASLTPGQGNQPQHFGDGTRLSIL.

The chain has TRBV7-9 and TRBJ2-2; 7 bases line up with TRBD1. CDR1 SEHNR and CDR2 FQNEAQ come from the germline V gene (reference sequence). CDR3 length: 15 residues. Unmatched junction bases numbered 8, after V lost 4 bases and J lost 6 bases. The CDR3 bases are TGTGCCAGCAGCTCCCTGACAGGGTGGGCCGGGGAGCTGTTTTTT. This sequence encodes CASSSLTGWAGELFF.

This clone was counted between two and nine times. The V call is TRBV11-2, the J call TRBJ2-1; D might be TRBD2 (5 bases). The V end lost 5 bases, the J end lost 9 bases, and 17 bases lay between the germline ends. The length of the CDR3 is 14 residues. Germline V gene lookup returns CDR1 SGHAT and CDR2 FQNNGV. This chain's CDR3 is CASSTDRETPEQFF. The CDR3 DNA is TGTGCCAGCAGCACGGATCGGGAAACACCTGAGCAGTTCTTC.

CDR3 nucleotide sequence: TGTGCCAGCAGTCCCGGGACTTTGGGGGAGCAGTACTTC. This codes for CASSPGTLGEQYF. This rearrangement joins TRBV27 to TRBJ2-7; tentatively, D is TRBD2 (6 bases). The CDR3 runs 13 residues. The V end was cut by 5 bases, the J end by 7 bases, with 15 bases between. Germline lookup yields CDR1 MNHEY and CDR2 SMNVEV (reference sequence).

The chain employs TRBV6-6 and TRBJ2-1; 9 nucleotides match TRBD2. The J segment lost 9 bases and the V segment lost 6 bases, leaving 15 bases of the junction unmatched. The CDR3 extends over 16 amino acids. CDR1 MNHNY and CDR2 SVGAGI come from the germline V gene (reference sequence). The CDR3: CASSPFSAGGKGEQFF. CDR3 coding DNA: TGTGCCAGCAGCCCTTTTTCGGCGGGGGGGAAGGGTGAGCAGTTCTTC.

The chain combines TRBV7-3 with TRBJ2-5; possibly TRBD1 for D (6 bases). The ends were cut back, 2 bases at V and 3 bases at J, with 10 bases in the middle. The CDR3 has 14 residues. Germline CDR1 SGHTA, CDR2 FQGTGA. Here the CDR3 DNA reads TGTGCCAGCAGCTTAGGGGGCAGGGAAGAGACCCAGTACTTC. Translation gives CASSLGGREETQYF.

The CDR3 region is CASSQISGTGELFF. The CDR3 coding sequence is TGCGCCAGCAGCCAAATTTCAGGGACCGGGGAGCTGTTTTTT. The chain combines TRBV4-3 with TRBJ2-2; D possibly corresponds to TRBD1 (5 bases). Trimming took off 2 bases at V and 5 bases at J, with 9 bases between the two ends. CDR1 and CDR2 (germline): LGHNA, YSLEER. CDR3 size: 14 residues.

CDR3 coding DNA: TGTGCCAGCAGTTCGACAGGGGGTCCCTCTGGCGAGCAGTACTTC. The encoded protein is CASSSTGGPSGEQYF. V usage is TRBV28 and J usage is TRBJ2-7, with 9 bases that match TRBD1. V gave up 4 bases and J gave up 6 bases; unmatched junction bases: 10. Germline V lookup: CDR1 MDHEN, CDR2 SYDVKM. CDR3 length: 15 residues.

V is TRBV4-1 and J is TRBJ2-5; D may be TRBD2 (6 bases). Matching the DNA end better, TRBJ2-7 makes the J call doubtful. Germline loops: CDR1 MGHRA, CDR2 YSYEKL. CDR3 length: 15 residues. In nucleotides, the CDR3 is TGCGCCAGCAGCCAAGGTCTTGGGCTAGCGTTCGAGCAGTACTTC. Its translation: CASSQGLGLAFEQYF.

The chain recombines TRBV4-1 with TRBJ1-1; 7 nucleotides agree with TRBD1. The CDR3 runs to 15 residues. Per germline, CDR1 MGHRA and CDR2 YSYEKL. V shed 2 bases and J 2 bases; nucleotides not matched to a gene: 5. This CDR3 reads CASSQLDRPNTEAFF. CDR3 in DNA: TGCGCCAGCAGCCAACTGGACAGGCCCAACACTGAAGCTTTCTTT.

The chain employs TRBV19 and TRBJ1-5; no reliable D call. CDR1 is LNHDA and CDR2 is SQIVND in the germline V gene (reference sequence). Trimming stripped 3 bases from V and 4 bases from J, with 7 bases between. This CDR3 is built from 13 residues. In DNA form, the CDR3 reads TGTGCCAGTAGTATCAGTCCGAATCAGCCCCAGCATTTT. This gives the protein CASSISPNQPQHF.

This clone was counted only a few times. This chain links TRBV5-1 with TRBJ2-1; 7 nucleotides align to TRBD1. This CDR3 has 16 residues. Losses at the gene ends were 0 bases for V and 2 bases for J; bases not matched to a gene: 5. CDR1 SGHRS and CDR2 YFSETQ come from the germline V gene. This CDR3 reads CASSLAPTGPYNEQFF. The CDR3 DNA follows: TGCGCCAGCAGCTTGGCTCCGACAGGGCCCTACAATGAGCAGTTCTTC. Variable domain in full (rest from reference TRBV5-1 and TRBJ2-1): KAGVTQTPRYLIKTRGQQVTLSCSPISGHRSVSWYQQTPGQGLQFLFEYFSETQRNKGNFPGRFSGRQFSNSRSEMNVSTLELGDSALYLCASSLAPTGPYNEQFFGPGTRLTVL.

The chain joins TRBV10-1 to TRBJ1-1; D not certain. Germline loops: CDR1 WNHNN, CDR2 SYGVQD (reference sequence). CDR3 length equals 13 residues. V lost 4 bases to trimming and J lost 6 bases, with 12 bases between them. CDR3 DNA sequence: TGCGCCAGCAGTGTCTCAGGATCCGCTGAAGCTTTCTTT. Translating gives CASSVSGSAEAFF.

The CDR3 DNA reads as TGCGCCAGCAGGTCCACCGGGACTCTCACTGAAGCTTTCTTT. As protein: CASRSTGTLTEAFF. The chain couples TRBV23-1 to TRBJ1-1, with a possible D match to TRBD1 (5 bases). TRBV23-1 is an ORF, with its function uncertain. The CDR3 is 14 residues long. Trimming left V 6 bases short and J 4 bases short, with 15 bases between.

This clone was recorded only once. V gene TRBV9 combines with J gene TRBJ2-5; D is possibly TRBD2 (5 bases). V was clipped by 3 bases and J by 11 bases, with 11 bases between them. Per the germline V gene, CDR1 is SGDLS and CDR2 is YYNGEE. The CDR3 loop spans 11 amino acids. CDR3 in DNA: TGTGCCAGCAGCGCTGGCTGGGAGCAGTACTTC. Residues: CASSAGWEQYF.

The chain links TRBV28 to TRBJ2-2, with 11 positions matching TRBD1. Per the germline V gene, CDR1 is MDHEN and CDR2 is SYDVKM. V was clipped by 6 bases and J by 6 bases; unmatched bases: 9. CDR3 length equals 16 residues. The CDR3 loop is CASSSAGTGGSGELFF. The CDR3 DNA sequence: TGTGCCAGCAGCTCCGCCGGGACAGGGGGATCCGGGGAGCTGTTTTTT.

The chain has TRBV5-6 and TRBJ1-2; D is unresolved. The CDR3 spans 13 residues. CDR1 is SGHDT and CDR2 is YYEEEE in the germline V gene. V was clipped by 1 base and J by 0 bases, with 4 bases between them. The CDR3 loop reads CASSLQTNYGYTF. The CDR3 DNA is TGTGCCAGCAGCTTGCAGACTAACTATGGCTACACCTTC.

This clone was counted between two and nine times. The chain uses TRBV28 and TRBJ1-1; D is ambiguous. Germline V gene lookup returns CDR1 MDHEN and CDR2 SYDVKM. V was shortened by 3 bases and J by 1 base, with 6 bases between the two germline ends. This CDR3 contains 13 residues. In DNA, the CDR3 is TGTGCCAGCAGTTTCTCAGGGAACACTGAAGCTTTCTTT. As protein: CASSFSGNTEAFF.

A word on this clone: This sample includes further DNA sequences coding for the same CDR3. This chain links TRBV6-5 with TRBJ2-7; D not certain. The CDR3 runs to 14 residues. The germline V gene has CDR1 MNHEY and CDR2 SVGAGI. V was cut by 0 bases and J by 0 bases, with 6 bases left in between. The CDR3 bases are TGTGCCAGCAGTTACTCGTCAGACTCCTACGAGCAGTACTTC. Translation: CASSYSSDSYEQYF.

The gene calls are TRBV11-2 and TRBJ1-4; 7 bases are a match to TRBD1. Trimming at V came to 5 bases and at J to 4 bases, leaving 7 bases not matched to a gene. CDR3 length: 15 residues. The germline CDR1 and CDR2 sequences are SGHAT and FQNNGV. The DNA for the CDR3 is TGTGCCAGCAGCAGAAGACAGGGTTATAATGAAAAACTGTTTTTT. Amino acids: CASSRRQGYNEKLFF.